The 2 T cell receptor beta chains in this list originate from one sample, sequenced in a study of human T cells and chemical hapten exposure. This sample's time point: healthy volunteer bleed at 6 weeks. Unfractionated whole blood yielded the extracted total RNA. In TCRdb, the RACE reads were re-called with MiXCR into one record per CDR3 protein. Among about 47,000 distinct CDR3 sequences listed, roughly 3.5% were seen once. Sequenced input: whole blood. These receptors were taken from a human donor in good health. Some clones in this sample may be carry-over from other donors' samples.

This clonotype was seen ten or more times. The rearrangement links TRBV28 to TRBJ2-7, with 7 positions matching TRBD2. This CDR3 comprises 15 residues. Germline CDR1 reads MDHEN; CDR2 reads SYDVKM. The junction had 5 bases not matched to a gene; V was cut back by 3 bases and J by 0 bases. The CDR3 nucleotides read TGTGCCAGCAGTTTTGGAGCGGGACCCTCCTACGAGCAGTACTTC. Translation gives CASSFGAGPSYEQYF.

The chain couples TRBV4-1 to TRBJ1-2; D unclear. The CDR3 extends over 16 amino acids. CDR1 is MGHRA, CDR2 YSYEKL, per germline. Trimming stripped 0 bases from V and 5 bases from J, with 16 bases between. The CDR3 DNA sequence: TGCGCCAGCAGCCAAGATAGTGGAGGGTTTAAGTATGGCTACACCTTC. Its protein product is CASSQDSGGFKYGYTF.